Listed here are 9 T cell receptor beta chains from one sample, sequenced in a study of blood T cell repertoires in COVID-19. Sequenced by immunoSEQ multiplex PCR; TCRdb stores in-frame clones only, minus some. The repertoire holds 45,000 to 60,000 clones, around 84% seen once, with more than 6% in the top ten. The source material was peripheral blood. These receptors originate from a human donor with active COVID-19. The donor label of this sample is uncertain.

This rearrangement joins TRBV5-1 to TRBJ2-7; D is perhaps TRBD2 (7 bases). Trimming pared 0 bases from V and 2 bases from J, leaving 15 bases between. The CDR3 sequence is 16 residues long. CDR1 SGHRS and CDR2 YFSETQ come from the germline V gene. CDR3 nucleotides: TGCGCCAGCAGCTTGGTAGGGGGACTAAGAACCTACGAGCAGTACTTC. It specifies CASSLVGGLRTYEQYF.

There are a few counts of this clone. The junction shows a germline mismatch at one end, possibly a read error. This chain joins TRBV7-7 and TRBJ2-7, with 10 bases fitting TRBD1. The length of the CDR3 is 14 residues. Germline assignment: CDR1 SSHAT and CDR2 FNYEAQ (reference sequence). CDR3 sequence: CASSPGTGAYEQYF. Here the CDR3 DNA reads TGTGCTAGCAGCCCCGGGACAGGGGCCTACGAGCAGTACTTC.

V is TRBV2 and J is TRBJ1-6; D possibly corresponds to TRBD1 (6 bases). The CDR3 contains 15 residues. Germline V gene data show CDR1 as SNHLY and CDR2 as FYNNEI. The V and J ends lost 6 bases and 6 bases respectively, with 15 bases between them. CDR3 in DNA: TGTGCCAGCAGAAGAGTGGGGGCGACTAATTCACCCCTCCACTTT. It is translated as CASRRVGATNSPLHF.

This clone appeared a single time. This chain links TRBV27 with TRBJ2-7; possible D gene TRBD2, 6 bases. The germline gives CDR1 MNHEY, CDR2 SMNVEV (reference sequence). V was shortened by 5 bases and J by 3 bases, with 14 bases between the two germline ends. The CDR3 length is 14 residues. CDR3 residues: CASSPGTPNYEQYF. In nucleotides, the CDR3 is TGTGCCAGCAGTCCCGGGACTCCTAACTACGAGCAGTACTTC.

This chain connects TRBV13 to TRBJ1-1, with 7 nucleotides matching TRBD1. The CDR3 runs 16 residues. Germline values: CDR1 PRHDT, CDR2 FYEKMQ (reference sequence). The ends lost 4 bases at V and 0 bases at J; junction bases unmatched: 8. This CDR3 reads CASSSYGGQLNTEAFF. CDR3 coding DNA: TGTGCCAGCAGCTCTTATGGGGGACAGCTGAACACTGAAGCTTTCTTT.

DNA of the CDR3: TGTGCCAGCAGGACTAGCACAGATACGCAGTATTTT. Amino acid sequence: CASRTSTDTQYF. This chain joins TRBV28 and TRBJ2-3; D unresolved. CDR3 size: 12 residues. Deletions cut 6 bases from V and 0 bases from J, with 4 bases between. CDR1 is MDHEN, CDR2 SYDVKM, per germline.

V gene TRBV6-5 combines with J gene TRBJ1-2; no reliable D call. This CDR3 has 14 amino acids. CDR1 is MNHEY and CDR2 is SVGAGI in the germline V gene. The V end was cut by 2 bases, the J end by 6 bases, with 13 bases between. CDR3 in DNA: TGTGCCAGCAGTTACGCGCATACCGCCCATGGCTACACCTTC. This encodes CASSYAHTAHGYTF.

This clone occurred a few times. The genes are TRBV1 and TRBJ1-5; the D call TRBD1 from the table was never checked on the DNA. TRBV1 is designated a pseudogene. This CDR3 is built from 15 residues. As DNA, the CDR3 is TGCACCAGCAGCGCAGGGCATGGTCGTAATCAGCCCCAGCATTTT. This gives the protein CTSSAGHGRNQPQHF.

The chain has TRBV19 and TRBJ1-5, with D hard to call. The CDR3 length is 15 residues. Germline V lookup: CDR1 LNHDA, CDR2 SQIVND (reference sequence). V was trimmed by 3 bases and J by 3 bases, leaving 12 bases between them. CDR3 in DNA: TGTGCCAGTAGTATGCTCAGGTCCCCCAATCAGCCCCAGCATTTT. This encodes CASSMLRSPNQPQHF.